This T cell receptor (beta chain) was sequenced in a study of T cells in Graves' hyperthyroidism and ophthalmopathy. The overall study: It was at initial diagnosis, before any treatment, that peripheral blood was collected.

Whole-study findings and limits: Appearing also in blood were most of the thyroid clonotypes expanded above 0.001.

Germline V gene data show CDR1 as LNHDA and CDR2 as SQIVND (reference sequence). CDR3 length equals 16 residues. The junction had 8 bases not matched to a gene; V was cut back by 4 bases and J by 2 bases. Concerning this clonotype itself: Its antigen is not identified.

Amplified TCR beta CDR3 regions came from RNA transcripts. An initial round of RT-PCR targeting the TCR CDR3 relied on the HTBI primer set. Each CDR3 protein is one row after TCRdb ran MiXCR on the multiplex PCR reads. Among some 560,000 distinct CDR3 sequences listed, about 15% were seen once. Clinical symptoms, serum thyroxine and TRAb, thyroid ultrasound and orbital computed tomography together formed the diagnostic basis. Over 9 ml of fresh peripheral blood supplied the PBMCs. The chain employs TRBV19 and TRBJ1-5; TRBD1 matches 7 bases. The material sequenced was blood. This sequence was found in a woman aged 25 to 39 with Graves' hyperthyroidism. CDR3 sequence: CASSRPRQGGNQPQHF. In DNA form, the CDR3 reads TGTGCCAGTAGTAGACCCCGGCAGGGGGGCAATCAGCCCCAGCATTTT.